The sequence of this T cell receptor (beta chain) was determined in a study of CD8 T cells in ankylosing spondylitis. Study conclusions and caveats: Disease-linked clones displayed a CD8+ phenotype and appeared relatively rarely in peripheral blood. Seemingly distinctive of ankylosing spondylitis blood was a TCR beta motif formed by eight highly homologous variants. According to the report, clones linked to the disease were significantly enriched in matched synovial fluid samples taken from ankylosing spondylitis patients.

This clonotype showed up just a few times. The antigen remains unidentified. Between the trimmed V and J ends, which lost 2 bases and 2 bases, there was a span of 15 bases. CDR3 length: 16 residues. Looked up from germline, CDR1 is MNHEY and CDR2 is SMNVEV (reference sequence). Quantitative barcoded 5'-RACE was used to prepare TCR beta libraries. TCRdb reprocessed the 5' RACE reads with MiXCR, giving one entry per CDR3 protein. The repertoire holds approximately 300,000 distinct CDR3 sequences, with roughly 20% as singletons. The receptor's source is a male donor with ankylosing spondylitis or in good health (not recorded which). V gene TRBV27 combines with J gene TRBJ2-5; perhaps D is TRBD1 or TRBD2 (7 bases each). The sequenced sample was blood, either unsorted or a sorted T cell fraction (not recorded which). Here the CDR3 reads CASSLIPGGGQETQYF. The DNA for the CDR3 is TGTGCCAGCAGTTTAATTCCAGGGGGGGGACAAGAGACCCAGTACTTC.